Only one count was recorded for the clone carrying this TCR beta chain. The data belong to a study of blood T cell repertoires in COVID-19. Study-level information: Acute and convalescent COVID-19 specimens originated in the United States, Italy and Spain. The cDNA or gDNA used as material had been derived from T cells, B-cell-depleted T cells, or PBMCs.

Per the original methods: Estimation of nucleated cell counts was performed using reference gene primer amplification. Measured with immunoSEQ multiplex PCR; TCRdb has only the in-frame clones, and not every one. V and J calls and clone size are those listed in that table; D and trimming were worked out from the DNA. Of approximately 46,000 clones in the sample, approximately 85% are singletons; the top ten hold approximately 6.4%. Trimming shortened V by 5 bases and J by 4 bases, and 14 bases separated the two germline ends. CDR3 length: 15 residues. Looked up from germline, CDR1 is MDHEN and CDR2 is SYDVKM.

The sequencing sample was made of peripheral blood. The receptor was derived from a man between 60 and 75 years old with acute or convalescent COVID-19. This chain joins TRBV28 and TRBJ1-4; D not resolved. Here the CDR3 DNA reads TGTGCCAGCAGTCCCAGCCGGGGTTTTAATGAAAAACTGTTTTTT. Translating gives CASSPSRGFNEKLFF. Full variable domain (rest looked up from reference TRBV28 and TRBJ1-4): DVKVTQSSRYLVKRTGEKVFLECVQDMDHENMFWYRQDPGLGLRLIYFSYDVKMKEKGDIPEGYSVSREKKERFSLILESASTNQTSMYLCASSPSRGFNEKLFFGSGTQLSVL.